The 20 T cell receptor beta chains below were found in one sample sequenced in a study of cytomegalovirus exposure and HLA in healthy donors. Primers for the PCR totalled 60 Vbeta and 13 Jbeta. Libraries were prepared by immunoSEQ multiplex PCR; TCRdb keeps only in-frame clonotypes and omits some of them. The sample records approximately 140,000 clones, approximately 85% being singletons. Sequencing was done on a sample of PBMCs. The receptors stem from a boy aged 5-17 years in good health and CMV-seronegative.

The V and J genes are TRBV6-1 and TRBJ2-2; 10 nucleotides match TRBD2. Losses at the gene ends were 2 bases for V and 4 bases for J; bases not matched to a gene: 4. The CDR3 is 16 residues long. CDR1 and CDR2 from the germline V gene are MNHNS and SASEGT. DNA of the CDR3: TGTGCCAGCAGTGAATTACTAGCGGGGCTCACCGGGGAGCTGTTTTTT. Its protein product is CASSELLAGLTGELFF.

Regarding this clone: The same CDR3 also results from other DNA sequences found in this sample. V usage is TRBV29-1 and J usage is TRBJ2-1; D may be TRBD2 (6 bases). CDR3 length equals 13 residues. V gave up 3 bases and J gave up 2 bases, with 8 bases separating them. The germline V gene has CDR1 SQVTM and CDR2 ANQGSEA. CDR3 sequence reads: CSVDGGTYNEQFF. CDR3 coding DNA: TGCAGCGTTGACGGCGGGACCTACAATGAGCAGTTCTTC.

This rearrangement joins TRBV29-1 to TRBJ2-7; 8 nucleotides line up with TRBD1. CDR3 length equals 12 residues. CDR1 and CDR2 from the germline V gene are SQVTM and ANQGSEA. V was clipped by 7 bases and J by 6 bases; unmatched bases: 8. This chain's CDR3 is CSGHAGGSEQYF. In DNA, the CDR3 is TGCAGCGGACACGCAGGGGGCTCCGAGCAGTACTTC.

V is TRBV13 and J is TRBJ2-3; the D gene is possibly TRBD2 (6 bases). The CDR3 contains 15 residues. V gave up 3 bases and J gave up 2 bases, with 12 bases separating them. The V gene's germline CDR1 is PRHDT and CDR2 FYEKMQ (reference sequence). CDR3 sequence (DNA): TGTGCCAGCAGCTTGGTCGCGGGGAACACAGATACGCAGTATTTT. It is translated as CASSLVAGNTDTQYF.

The rearrangement joins TRBV7-8 to TRBJ2-5; 7 bases map to TRBD1. The CDR3 is 13 residues long. With 4 bases clipped from V and 2 bases from J, the junction kept 1 base outside the gene matches. Looked up from germline, CDR1 is SGHVS and CDR2 is FQNEAQ. CDR3 protein: CASSWGQQETQYF. CDR3 bases: TGTGCCAGCAGCTGGGGACAGCAAGAGACCCAGTACTTC.

The chain carries TRBV11-2 and TRBJ1-2, with D perhaps matching TRBD1 (5 bases). This CDR3 has 14 amino acids. Trimming took off 1 base at V and 6 bases at J, with 12 bases between the two ends. The germline V gene encodes CDR1 SGHAT and CDR2 FQNNGV. CDR3 in DNA: TGTGCCAGCAGCTTAGCCCCGGGGGGGGATGGCTACACCTTC. Residues: CASSLAPGGDGYTF.

This rearrangement joins TRBV4-3 to TRBJ2-7, with TRBD1 identical over 9 bases. The CDR3 spans 14 residues. From germline, CDR1 is LGHNA and CDR2 YSLEER. V trimming: 3 bases; J trimming: 1 base; junction bases outside the gene matches: 1. Here the CDR3 reads CASSQDRGSYEQYF. The CDR3 region has the DNA TGCGCCAGCAGCCAGGACAGGGGATCCTACGAGCAGTACTTC.

For this clone: The junction departs from germline at one end; a sequencing error may be responsible. CDR3 DNA: TGTGCTAGCAGCACGAGACAGGGAGACGCCGGGGAGCTGTTTTTT. It is translated as CASSTRQGDAGELFF. The chain has TRBV7-7 and TRBJ2-2; 7 positions match TRBD1. This CDR3 is built from 15 residues. The germline V gene encodes CDR1 SSHAT and CDR2 FNYEAQ (reference sequence). Combining the CDR3 with reference TRBV7-7 and TRBJ2-2 gives the whole variable domain GAGVSQSPRYKVTKRGQDVTLRCDPISSHATLYWYQQALGQGPEFLTYFNYEAQPDKSGLPSDRFSAERPEGSISTLTIQRTEQRDSAMYRCASSTRQGDAGELFFGEGSRLTVL.

With respect to this clone: Lacking the conserved final phenylalanine or tryptophan, this CDR3 likely reflects a read error. The rearrangement uses TRBV29-1 and TRBJ1-2; 9 bases align to TRBD1. The CDR3 totals 13 residues. Germline trimming cut 0 bases from V and 6 bases from J; bases unmatched to any gene: 2. Germline V gene data show CDR1 as SQVTM and CDR2 as ANQGSEA. DNA for the CDR3: TGCAGCGTTGAAGATCGGACAGGGGATGGCTACACCCTC. Its translation: CSVEDRTGDGYTL.

This chain joins TRBV2 and TRBJ1-2; D not resolved. The V gene lost 6 bases and the J gene lost 5 bases, with 10 bases spanning the gap. CDR3 length: 12 amino acids. Germline values: CDR1 SNHLY, CDR2 FYNNEI. CDR3 loop: CASRAMIYGYTF. Here the CDR3 DNA reads TGTGCCAGCAGGGCCATGATATATGGCTACACCTTC.

The chain combines TRBV6-1 with TRBJ2-1; D remains ambiguous. The CDR3 has 14 amino acids. Trimming stripped 4 bases from V and 7 bases from J, with 14 bases between. Germline V gene sequence: CDR1 MNHNS, CDR2 SASEGT. The CDR3 DNA follows: TGTGCCAGCAGTGTGAACCGCCTAGAGAATGAGCAGTTCTTC. Translating it yields CASSVNRLENEQFF.

This chain joins TRBV7-3 and TRBJ2-3; TRBD2 might be the D (6 bases). The V gene's germline CDR1 is SGHTA and CDR2 FQGTGA. Trimming took off 5 bases at V and 2 bases at J, with 17 bases between the two ends. This CDR3 has 16 amino acids. The CDR3 DNA reads TGTGCCAGCAGCCCAATCGGGGGAGGTAACACAGATACGCAGTATTTT. It codes for CASSPIGGGNTDTQYF.

This clone was found once. The chain is built from TRBV5-1 and TRBJ1-1; D may be TRBD1 (6 bases). In germline, CDR1 is SGHRS, CDR2 YFSETQ. Trimming left V 2 bases short and J 0 bases short, with 20 bases between. CDR3 length equals 18 residues. The CDR3 loop is CASSFRVKKQGLNTEAFF. DNA for the CDR3: TGCGCCAGCAGCTTTCGCGTTAAGAAACAGGGCTTGAACACTGAAGCTTTCTTT.

A single count supports this clone. The chain recombines TRBV5-1 with TRBJ2-2; D perhaps matches TRBD2 (6 bases). CDR3 length: 17 amino acids. Germline CDR1 reads SGHRS; CDR2 reads YFSETQ. V shed 1 base and J shed 2 bases, with 15 bases lying between them. The CDR3 sequence is CASSLFGLASNTGELFF. DNA for the CDR3: TGCGCCAGCAGCTTGTTCGGGCTAGCGAGTAACACCGGGGAGCTGTTTTTT. The complete variable domain, with remaining parts taken from reference TRBV5-1 and TRBJ2-2, reads KAGVTQTPRYLIKTRGQQVTLSCSPISGHRSVSWYQQTPGQGLQFLFEYFSETQRNKGNFPGRFSGRQFSNSRSEMNVSTLELGDSALYLCASSLFGLASNTGELFFGEGSRLTVL.

The genes are TRBV19 and TRBJ1-5, with D perhaps TRBD1 (5 bases). Germline V lookup: CDR1 LNHDA, CDR2 SQIVND (reference sequence). V lost 6 bases and J 7 bases, leaving 13 bases between the germline ends. CDR3 length equals 13 residues. CDR3 nucleotides: TGTGCCAGTAGCCCAACAGCAGGGCAGCCCCAGCATTTT. Encoded protein: CASSPTAGQPQHF.

V gene TRBV25-1 combines with J gene TRBJ2-5; D remains ambiguous. V lost 5 bases, J lost 4 bases, and 11 bases lay in between. Germline assignment: CDR1 MGHDK and CDR2 SYGVNS. This CDR3 comprises 13 residues. CDR3 DNA sequence: TGTGCCAGCAGTCTTGACATTAGAGAGACCCAGTACTTC. This sequence encodes CASSLDIRETQYF.

For the CDR3, the DNA is TGTGCCAGCAGCTTAGGTCGATTCGGGAACTATGGCTACACCTTC. It yields the protein CASSLGRFGNYGYTF. The V gene is TRBV7-2, the J gene TRBJ1-2; unclear D gene. Germline values: CDR1 SGHTA, CDR2 FQGNSA. The V gene lost 1 base and the J gene lost 2 bases, with 11 bases spanning the gap. The CDR3 is made up of 15 amino acids.

This clone occurred once. This chain joins TRBV19 and TRBJ2-3; the D gene is possibly TRBD2 (7 bases). V dropped 6 bases and J dropped 2 bases, with 18 bases sitting between them. The CDR3 is 16 amino acids. Per the germline V gene, CDR1 is LNHDA and CDR2 is SQIVND (reference sequence). The CDR3 DNA reads TGTGCCAGTAGCCGCATTCCGGGGGGCGACACAGATACGCAGTATTTT. The encoded protein is CASSRIPGGDTDTQYF. Drawing the rest from reference TRBV19 and TRBJ2-3, the complete variable domain is DGGITQSPKYLFRKEGQNVTLSCEQNLNHDAMYWYRQDPGQGLRLIYYSQIVNDFQKGDIAEGYSVSREKKESFPLTVTSAQKNPTAFYLCASSRIPGGDTDTQYFGPGTRLTVL.

The CDR3 DNA follows: TGTGCCAGCAGCGCCACTCTCTATTTACAGGGGAACACCGGGGAGCTGTTTTTT. This sequence encodes CASSATLYLQGNTGELFF. This chain links TRBV9 with TRBJ2-2; possibly TRBD1 for D (6 bases). The ends were cut back, 3 bases at V and 1 base at J, with 19 bases in the middle. This CDR3 has 18 residues. Germline V lookup: CDR1 SGDLS, CDR2 YYNGEE.

The CDR3 DNA reads as TGTGCCAGCAGCCCGGACAGGGGGGATGAAAAACTGTTTTTT. Its translation: CASSPDRGDEKLFF. The chain recombines TRBV5-4 with TRBJ1-4; 10 bases agree with TRBD1. From germline, CDR1 is SGHNT and CDR2 YYREEE (reference sequence). Unmatched junction bases numbered 3, after V lost 4 bases and J lost 6 bases. The length of the CDR3 is 14 residues.